The TCR beta chain under discussion was sequenced for a study of identical twins. The CDR3 covers 17 residues. CDR1 is LGHDT and CDR2 is YNNKEL in the germline V gene (reference sequence). TCRdb used MiXCR to reprocess the 5' RACE reads, holding one entry per CDR3 protein. This table has 450,000 or so distinct CDR3 sequences, roughly 18% appearing once. A note on this clonotype: This may stem from a read error, because a much larger clone lies one nucleotide away.

The gene calls are TRBV3-1 and TRBJ2-6, with D perhaps TRBD1 or TRBD2 (5 bases each). Sequencing was done on a sample of naive T cells sorted from blood. The origin of this receptor is a man aged 50-60 years in good health. The CDR3 sequence: CASSLLGRNSVANVLSF. The CDR3 DNA sequence: TGTGCCAGCAGCCTCCTGGGACGGAACTCTGTGGCCAACGTCCTGTCTTTC.